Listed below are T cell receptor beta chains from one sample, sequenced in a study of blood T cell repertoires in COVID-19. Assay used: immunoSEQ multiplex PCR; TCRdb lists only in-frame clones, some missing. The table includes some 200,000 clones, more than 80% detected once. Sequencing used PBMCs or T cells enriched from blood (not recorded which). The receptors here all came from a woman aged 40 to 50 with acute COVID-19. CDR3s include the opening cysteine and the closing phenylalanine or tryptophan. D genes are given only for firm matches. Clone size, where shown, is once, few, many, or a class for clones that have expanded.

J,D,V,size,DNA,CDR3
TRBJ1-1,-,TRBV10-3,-,TGTGCCATCGGGGGGGAAATGAACACTGAAGCTTTCTTT,CAIGGEMNTEAFF
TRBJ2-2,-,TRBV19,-,TGTGCCAGTAGTATGTCGGGACTCCAGAACACCGGGGAGCTGTTTTTT,CASSMSGLQNTGELFF
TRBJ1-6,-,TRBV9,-,TGTGCCAGCAGCGACGGACTTCGAGATAATTCACCCCTCCACTTT,CASSDGLRDNSPLHF
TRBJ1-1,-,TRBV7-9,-,TGTGCCAGCAGCTTACTTGGCAAGAACACTGAAGCTTTCTTT,CASSLLGKNTEAFF
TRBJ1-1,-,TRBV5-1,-,TGCGCCAGCAGCTTGAACACCTTGAACACTGAAGCTTTCTTT,CASSLNTLNTEAFF
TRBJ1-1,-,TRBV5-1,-,TGCGCCAGCTTCGATTTAGCGGGAACGAACACTGAAGCTTTCTTT,CASFDLAGTNTEAFF
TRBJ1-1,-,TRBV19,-,TGTGCCAGTAGTATCGGGAGGCGGCAGCTGAACACTGAAGCTTTCTTT,CASSIGRRQLNTEAFF
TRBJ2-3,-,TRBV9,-,TGTGCCAGCAGTGGTAGGGTCGGGGGGCTAGATACGCAGTATTTT,CASSGRVGGLDTQYF
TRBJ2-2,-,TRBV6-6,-,TGTGCCAGCTTTGGGCCGAACACCGGGGAGCTGTTTTTT,CASFGPNTGELFF
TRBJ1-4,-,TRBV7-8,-,TGTGCCAGCAGCTTAGGGGGGCGAAATGAAAAACTGTTTTTT,CASSLGGRNEKLFF
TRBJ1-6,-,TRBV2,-,TGTGCCAGCAGTGAGGAGATCCCCCTCCACTTT,CASSEEIPLHF
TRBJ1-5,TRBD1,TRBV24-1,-,TGTGCCACCAGTGATCCCCGGGACAGGGCGAGGAATCAGCCCCAGCATTTT,CATSDPRDRARNQPQHF
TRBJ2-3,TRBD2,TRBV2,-,TGTGCCAGCAGTGAAGCGCGGACTAGCGGGGGGACAGATACGCAGTATTTT,CASSEARTSGGTDTQYF
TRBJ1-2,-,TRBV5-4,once,TGTGCCAGCAGCCCGGGAGGTTTGAACTATGGCTACACCTTC,CASSPGGLNYGYTF
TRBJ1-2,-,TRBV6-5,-,TGTGCCAGCAGCCTGGGAGCCCACTATGGCTACACCTTC,CASSLGAHYGYTF
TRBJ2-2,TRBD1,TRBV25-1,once,TGTGCCAGCAGACCGGGACAGGGGACAACAAACACCGGGGAGCTGTTTTTT,CASRPGQGTTNTGELFF
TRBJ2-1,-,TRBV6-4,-,TGTGCCAGCAGTGGTCCAAGCGGCAATGAGCAGTTCTTC,CASSGPSGNEQFF
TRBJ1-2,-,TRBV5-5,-,TGTGCCAGCAGTTACGACAGGTGGGATGGCTACACCTTC,CASSYDRWDGYTF
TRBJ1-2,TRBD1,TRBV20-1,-,TGCAGTGCTAGTCACCGACAGGGGGAAAACTATGGCTACACCTTC,CSASHRQGENYGYTF
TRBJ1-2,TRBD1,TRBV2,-,TGTGCCAGCAGGATTAGTGGACAGGGTTCTGGCTACACCTTC,CASRISGQGSGYTF
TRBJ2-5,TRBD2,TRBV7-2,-,TGTGCCAGCAGGGGACTAGTAGAGACCCAGTACTTC,CASRGLVETQYF
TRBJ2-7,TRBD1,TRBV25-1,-,TGTGCCAGCTTAGGGACAGGTTACGAGCAGTACTTC,CASLGTGYEQYF
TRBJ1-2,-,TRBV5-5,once,TGTGCCAGCAGCTTGGTACATACCTTTGGCTACACCTTC,CASSLVHTFGYTF
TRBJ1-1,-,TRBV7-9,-,TGTGCCAGCAGCTATGTTTCTCCTGAAGCTTTCTTT,CASSYVSPEAFF
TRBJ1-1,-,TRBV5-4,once,TGTGCCAGCAGCTTGGCCCTGGACAGGAACACTGAAGCTTTCTTT,CASSLALDRNTEAFF
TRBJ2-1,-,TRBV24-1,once,TGTGCCACCAGTGATTCCACAAGGTCGCTAGCAGGTGAGCAGTTCTTC,CATSDSTRSLAGEQFF
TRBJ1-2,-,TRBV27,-,TGTGCCAGCAGTGCGCGCCAACCTTATGTCGGCTACACCTTC,CASSARQPYVGYTF
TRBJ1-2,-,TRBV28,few,TGTGCCAGCAGTTCCCGGGAGGGCCGGGGTGGCTACACCTTC,CASSSREGRGGYTF
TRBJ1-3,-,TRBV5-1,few,TGCGCCAGCAGCAGACTCCGGGACACGCTGTACTCTGGAAACACCATATATTTT,CASSRLRDTLYSGNTIYF
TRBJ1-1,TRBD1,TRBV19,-,TGTGCCAGTAGGGGGGACAGCTATATTAACACTGAAGCTTTCTTT,CASRGDSYINTEAFF
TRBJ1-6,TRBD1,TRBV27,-,TGTGCCAGCAGTGCCAGACAGGGGAGATCGAGCTCCTATAATTCACCCCTCCACTTT,CASSARQGRSSSYNSPLHF
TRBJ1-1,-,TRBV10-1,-,TGCGCCAGCAGTCGCGCAGGGGATGCCGAAGCTTTCTTT,CASSRAGDAEAFF
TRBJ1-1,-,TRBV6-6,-,TGTGCCAGCGGAGATCCGAACACTGAAGCTTTCTTT,CASGDPNTEAFF
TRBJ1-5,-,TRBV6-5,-,TGTGCCGTAGGAGAGTGGAAGCCCCAGCATTTT,CAVGEWKPQHF
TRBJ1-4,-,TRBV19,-,TGTGCCAGTAGTTCTCTAGACAGTTGGACTAATGAAAAACTGTTTTTT,CASSSLDSWTNEKLFF
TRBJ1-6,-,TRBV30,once,TGTGCCTGGATGGATACGGGTTCACCCCTCCACTTT,CAWMDTGSPLHF
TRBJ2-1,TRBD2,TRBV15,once,TGTGCCACCAGCAACCTAGCGGGGCAGAACTACAATGAGCAGTTCTTC,CATSNLAGQNYNEQFF
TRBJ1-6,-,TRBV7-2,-,TGTGCCAGCAGCTCGGGGGAGAGTAGGAATTCACCCCTCCACTTT,CASSSGESRNSPLHF
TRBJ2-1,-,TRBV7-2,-,TGTGCCAGCAGCTCCGCGGGAAGGGATAATGAGCAGTTCTTC,CASSSAGRDNEQFF
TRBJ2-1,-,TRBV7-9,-,TGTGCCAGCAGCTTGCCCAGGGTATCGTACAATGAGCAGTTCTTC,CASSLPRVSYNEQFF
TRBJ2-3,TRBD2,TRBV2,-,TGTGCCAGCAGTGAAGAGTGGGCTAGCGGGGGGCGCGGCACAGATACGCAGTATTTT,CASSEEWASGGRGTDTQYF
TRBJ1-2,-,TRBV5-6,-,TGTGCCAGCAGCCCCGTGGGGAGGCCATTAACTTATGGCTACACCTTC,CASSPVGRPLTYGYTF
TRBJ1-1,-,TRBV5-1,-,TGCGCCAGCAGCTTGGCGGGGGGCAGGGGCACTGAAGCTTTCTTT,CASSLAGGRGTEAFF
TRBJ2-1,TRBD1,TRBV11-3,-,TGTGCCAGCAGCTCCCAGGGACAGGGGGCGTCGGTTGAGCAGTTCTTC,CASSSQGQGASVEQFF
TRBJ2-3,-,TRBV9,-,TGTGCCAGCAGCACCGGACAGCATTCGTACACAGATACGCAGTATTTT,CASSTGQHSYTDTQYF
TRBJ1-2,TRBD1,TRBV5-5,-,TGTGCCAGCAGCTCCGGACAGGGTCTCAACTATGGCTACACCTTC,CASSSGQGLNYGYTF
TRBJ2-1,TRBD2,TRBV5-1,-,TGCGCCAGCAGCCCAGGTAGCGGGGGCTATGAGCAGTTCTTC,CASSPGSGGYEQFF
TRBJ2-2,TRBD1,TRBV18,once,TGTGCCAGCTCACCAGAGAGACAGGGGTCCGGGGAGCTGTTTTTT,CASSPERQGSGELFF
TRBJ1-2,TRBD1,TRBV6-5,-,TGTGCCAGCAGAGACAGGGGGATGTATGGCTACACCTTC,CASRDRGMYGYTF
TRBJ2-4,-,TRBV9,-,TGTGCCAGCCTATTGTATCGGCAGCGTAACATTCAGTACTTC,CASLLYRQRNIQYF